This TCR beta chain was retrieved from a study of T cell repertoires in cytomegalovirus infection. TCRdb independently ran MiXCR on the reads; one entry per CDR3 protein. The sample lists fewer than 550,000 distinct CDR3 sequences, more than 20% occurring once. This clonotype was observed many times. The germline CDR1 and CDR2 sequences are SGHTA and FQGNSA. The CDR3 length is 14 residues. Trimming shortened V by 2 bases and J by 5 bases, and 10 bases separated the two germline ends. The rearrangement joins TRBV7-2 to TRBJ1-5, with a possible D match to TRBD1 (6 bases). The sequenced sample was PBMCs. The receptor was isolated from a human donor in good health (CMV status not recorded). Some clones in this sample may be carry-over from other donors' samples. The CDR3 nucleotides are TGTGCCAGCAGCTTAACGACAGGTTATCAGCCCCAGCATTTT. Amino acid sequence: CASSLTTGYQPQHF.